The 24 T cell receptor beta chains presented below share a single source sample, sequenced in a study of blood T cell repertoires in COVID-19. The repertoire was sequenced with immunoSEQ multiplex PCR; TCRdb's copy has only in-frame clones and lacks some. Here the sample spans 95,000 or so clones, 80% to 90% being singletons. The source material was peripheral blood. Receptors originate from a man older than 75 with COVID-19, enrolled during active disease.

In this sample, this clone turned up once. The rearrangement links TRBV19 to TRBJ1-5, with a tentative D call TRBD1 (5 bases). Germline CDR1 reads LNHDA; CDR2 reads SQIVND (reference sequence). The V and J ends lost 5 bases and 5 bases respectively, with 16 bases between them. The CDR3 has 15 residues. CDR3 sequence reads: CASSVRQNKDQPQHF. CDR3 DNA sequence: TGTGCCAGTAGTGTTCGACAGAATAAAGATCAGCCCCAGCATTTT.

This clone was recorded only once. This chain uses TRBV23-1 with TRBJ1-1; no clear D. TRBV23-1 belongs to the ORF category, with a function that is uncertain. The CDR3 length is 14 residues. CDR3 sequence: CPGSRGLLGTEAFF. In DNA, the CDR3 is TGCCCCGGAAGTCGCGGACTTCTGGGGACTGAAGCTTTCTTT.

This chain connects TRBV27 to TRBJ2-7; TRBD1 matches 10 bases. Losses at the gene ends were 8 bases for V and 7 bases for J; bases not matched to a gene: 11. In germline, CDR1 is MNHEY, CDR2 SMNVEV (reference sequence). CDR3 length: 14 residues. Here the CDR3 DNA reads TGTGCCAGCGGTCGGGGGACAGGGGTCTGGGAGCAGTACTTC. This encodes CASGRGTGVWEQYF.

The genes are TRBV7-3 and TRBJ2-2, with D possibly being TRBD1 (6 bases). This CDR3 contains 17 residues. The germline V and J ends were trimmed by 6 bases and 1 base, with 18 bases remaining between them. Germline CDR1 reads SGHTA; CDR2 reads FQGTGA. CDR3 in amino acids: CASRDTTGGLNTGELFF. As DNA, the CDR3 is TGTGCCAGCAGGGATACGACAGGCGGACTGAACACCGGGGAGCTGTTTTTT.

The chain couples TRBV25-1 to TRBJ2-1, with TRBD1 matching over 8 bases. Germline lookup yields CDR1 MGHDK and CDR2 SYGVNS. Unmatched junction bases numbered 7, after V lost 2 bases and J lost 7 bases. The CDR3 sequence is 15 residues long. The CDR3 reads CASSEPDRGSNEQFF. In DNA form, the CDR3 reads TGTGCCAGCAGTGAACCCGACAGGGGCAGTAATGAGCAGTTCTTC.

CDR3 loop: CASRDRRNTEAFF. CDR3 in DNA: TGTGCCAGCAGAGACAGGCGGAACACTGAAGCTTTCTTT. The chain recombines TRBV6-6 with TRBJ1-1, with D perhaps TRBD1 (6 bases). Germline V lookup: CDR1 MNHNY, CDR2 SVGAGI (reference sequence). Trimming removed 6 bases at V and 1 base at J, with 9 bases between. The CDR3 sequence is 13 residues long.

The J gene is TRBJ1-1, the V gene TRBV28; no reliable D call. The CDR3 covers 12 residues. Per the germline V gene, CDR1 is MDHEN and CDR2 is SYDVKM. Trimming cost V 6 bases and J 4 bases, with 9 bases left between them. The CDR3 nucleotides read TGTGCCAGCAGAGCGGCGACCACTGAAGCTTTCTTT. It encodes CASRAATTEAFF.

The rearrangement uses TRBV18 and TRBJ2-7; TRBD1 aligns across 9 bases. The CDR3 extends over 14 amino acids. Germline CDR1 KGHSH, CDR2 LQKENI. Trimming removed 4 bases from V and 5 bases from J; junction bases left unmatched: 6. DNA of the CDR3: TGTGCCAGCTCACTTATACAGGGGGCGGACGAGCAGTACTTC. This gives the protein CASSLIQGADEQYF.

V usage is TRBV5-1 and J usage is TRBJ1-5; D is undetermined. CDR3 length: 16 amino acids. CDR1 and CDR2 (germline): SGHRS, YFSETQ. Trimming removed 4 bases at V and 0 bases at J, with 14 bases between. The CDR3 DNA is TGCGCCAGCAGCCCAGGACTTGTCAATAGCAATCAGCCCCAGCATTTT. This translates into CASSPGLVNSNQPQHF.

The genes are TRBV7-9 and TRBJ2-2, with TRBD2 identical over 7 bases. Trimming took 3 bases from V and 0 from J; bases not matched to a gene: 4. The CDR3 has 16 residues. CDR1 and CDR2 from the germline V gene are SEHNR and FQNEAQ (reference sequence). CDR3 residues: CASSFSSGTNTGELFF. The CDR3, as DNA: TGTGCCAGCAGCTTCTCTAGCGGAACGAACACCGGGGAGCTGTTTTTT.

The chain employs TRBV23-1 and TRBJ1-2; D is unclear. TRBV23-1 is sorted into the ORF group, with uncertain function. The CDR3 has 13 amino acids. V lost 0 bases and J 7 bases, leaving 9 bases between the germline ends. The CDR3 nucleotides read TGCGCCAGCAGTCAATCCAGAACATGTGGCTACACCTTC. Protein: CASSQSRTCGYTF.

The genes are TRBV5-1 and TRBJ2-2; 7 nucleotides match TRBD1. This CDR3 region has 16 residues. Losses at the gene ends were 2 bases for V and 1 base for J; bases not matched to a gene: 5. Per the germline V gene, CDR1 is SGHRS and CDR2 is YFSETQ. The CDR3 nucleotides read TGCGCCAGCAGCTTAGAGGGGGCGGAGAACACCGGGGAGCTGTTTTTT. Its protein is CASSLEGAENTGELFF.

The chain has TRBV6-2 or TRBV6-3 and TRBJ2-5; 8 bases are a match to TRBD1. In germline, CDR1 is MNHEY, CDR2 SVGEGT. Losses at the gene ends were 6 bases for V and 0 bases for J; bases not matched to a gene: 6. The CDR3 has 15 residues. CDR3 sequence (DNA): TGTGCCAGCAGCCCAGGGGGCGCAGACCAAGAGACCCAGTACTTC. Translating it yields CASSPGGADQETQYF.

The V call is TRBV19, the J call TRBJ2-7; maybe TRBD2 (6 bases). V dropped 1 base and J dropped 0 bases, with 10 bases sitting between them. Per the germline V gene, CDR1 is LNHDA and CDR2 is SQIVND (reference sequence). This CDR3 comprises 15 residues. In nucleotides, the CDR3 is TGTGCCAGTAGTATAGGGCCCGGGAGCTCCTACGAGCAGTACTTC. This encodes CASSIGPGSSYEQYF.

V gene TRBV24-1 combines with J gene TRBJ2-5; 16 bases fit TRBD2. The CDR3 sequence is 18 residues long. V dropped 4 bases and J dropped 5; count of bases not matched to a gene: 9. The V gene's germline CDR1 is KGHDR and CDR2 SFDVKD. The CDR3 bases are TGTGCCACCAGTGACCCAGGGACTAGCGGGAGGGCCGGTGAGACCCAGTACTTC. It encodes CATSDPGTSGRAGETQYF.

This clone was observed at least ten times. The gene calls are TRBV6-6 and TRBJ1-2; no clear D. CDR1 MNHNY and CDR2 SVGAGI come from the germline V gene (reference sequence). The V end lost 6 bases, the J end lost 6 bases, and 11 bases lay between the germline ends. The CDR3 extends over 12 amino acids. CDR3 protein: CASRDSGNGYTF. The CDR3 DNA is TGTGCCAGCAGGGATAGCGGGAATGGCTACACCTTC.

This clone was seen more than once but under ten times. This chain links TRBV7-6 with TRBJ2-6; 10 positions agree with TRBD2. This CDR3 is built from 17 residues. With V trimmed by 0 bases and J by 1 base, 0 bases remained unmatched. Germline values: CDR1 SGHVS, CDR2 FNYEAQ. This CDR3 is CASSLASGGSGANVLTF. DNA for the CDR3: TGTGCCAGCAGCTTAGCTAGCGGGGGGTCTGGGGCCAACGTCCTGACTTTC. Full variable domain (missing parts from reference TRBV7-6 and TRBJ2-6): GAGVSQSPRYKVTKRGQDVALRCDPISGHVSLYWYRQALGQGPEFLTYFNYEAQQDKSGLPNDRFSAERPEGSISTLTIQRTEQRDSAMYRCASSLASGGSGANVLTFGAGSRLTVL.

This clone was observed a few times. The chain has TRBV10-3 and TRBJ1-1; D is perhaps TRBD1 (6 bases). V lost 4 bases and J 3 bases, leaving 9 bases between the germline ends. This CDR3 region has 13 residues. Germline V lookup: CDR1 ENHRY, CDR2 SYGVKD. CDR3 sequence: CAISGQADTEAFF. Written as DNA, the CDR3 is TGTGCCATCAGTGGACAGGCGGACACTGAAGCTTTCTTT.

The J gene is TRBJ2-2, the V gene TRBV7-3; 13 nucleotides agree with TRBD2. V trimming: 5 bases; J trimming: 7 bases; junction bases outside the gene matches: 4. Per germline, CDR1 SGHTA and CDR2 FQGTGA. The CDR3 consists of 15 residues. CDR3 region: CASSMTSGRLGELFF. The CDR3 DNA follows: TGTGCCAGCAGCATGACTAGCGGGAGGCTCGGGGAGCTGTTTTTT.

The rearrangement uses TRBV19 and TRBJ1-4; D possibly corresponds to TRBD1 (6 bases). This CDR3 spans 14 amino acids. Trimming removed 3 bases at V and 8 bases at J, with 13 bases between. The germline V gene has CDR1 LNHDA and CDR2 SQIVND (reference sequence). CDR3 in amino acids: CASSIQGKGEKLFF. CDR3 bases: TGTGCCAGTAGTATCCAGGGGAAAGGGGAAAAACTGTTTTTT.

The rearrangement uses TRBV4-1 and TRBJ2-2; 9 bases are shared with TRBD2. The CDR3 has 15 residues. Germline CDR1 and CDR2: MGHRA and YSYEKL. Unmatched junction bases numbered 1, after V lost 0 bases and J lost 5 bases. In DNA, the CDR3 is TGCGCCAGCAGCCAAGATCTAGCGGGAACCGGGGAGCTGTTTTTT. Translated, it gives CASSQDLAGTGELFF.

This chain connects TRBV6-5 to TRBJ1-3; D is perhaps TRBD1 (5 bases). The CDR3 runs 14 residues. Germline V gene data show CDR1 as MNHEY and CDR2 as SVGAGI. The V end lost 7 bases, the J end lost 0 bases, and 10 bases lay between the germline ends. CDR3 nucleotides: TGTGCCAGCAAGCCAGGGTACTCTGGAAACACCATATATTTT. This gives the protein CASKPGYSGNTIYF.

V gene TRBV27 combines with J gene TRBJ1-6; no clear D. The ends were cut back, 3 bases at V and 10 bases at J, with 13 bases in the middle. This CDR3 is 14 amino acids long. CDR1 and CDR2 from the germline V gene are MNHEY and SMNVEV (reference sequence). The CDR3 sequence is CASSFPGPQSPLHF. DNA of the CDR3: TGTGCCAGCAGTTTTCCGGGTCCCCAATCACCCCTCCACTTT.

This clone has a handful of counts. The chain uses TRBV4-1 and TRBJ2-3; 7 nucleotides align to TRBD2. Trimming at V came to 6 bases and at J to 0 bases, leaving 3 bases not matched to a gene. This CDR3 contains 14 residues. Germline-derived CDR1 and CDR2 are MGHRA and YSYEKL. The CDR3 loop reads CASRPSGSTDTQYF. For the CDR3, the DNA is TGCGCCAGCAGGCCTAGCGGAAGCACAGATACGCAGTATTTT.